The present T cell receptor (beta chain) was sequenced within a study of shared T cell receptors in the human thymus. Profiling relied on immunoSEQ multiplex PCR, and the TCRdb table lists in-frame clones only, not all of them. Of roughly 500,000 clones listed, around 78% are singletons. Trimming pared 2 bases from V and 2 bases from J, leaving 16 bases between. CDR1 is MNHNS and CDR2 is SASEGT in the germline V gene. The CDR3 length is 16 residues. The sample was also linked to a second study, of human thymus T cells.

This sequence originates from a boy in the first two years of life with a congenital heart defect. V usage is TRBV6-1 and J usage is TRBJ2-7; possible D gene TRBD2, 6 bases. The sequenced sample was thymocytes. CDR3 sequence: CASSEHAGSGAYEQYF. The CDR3 nucleotides read TGTGCCAGCAGTGAACACGCCGGGAGTGGCGCCTACGAGCAGTACTTC.